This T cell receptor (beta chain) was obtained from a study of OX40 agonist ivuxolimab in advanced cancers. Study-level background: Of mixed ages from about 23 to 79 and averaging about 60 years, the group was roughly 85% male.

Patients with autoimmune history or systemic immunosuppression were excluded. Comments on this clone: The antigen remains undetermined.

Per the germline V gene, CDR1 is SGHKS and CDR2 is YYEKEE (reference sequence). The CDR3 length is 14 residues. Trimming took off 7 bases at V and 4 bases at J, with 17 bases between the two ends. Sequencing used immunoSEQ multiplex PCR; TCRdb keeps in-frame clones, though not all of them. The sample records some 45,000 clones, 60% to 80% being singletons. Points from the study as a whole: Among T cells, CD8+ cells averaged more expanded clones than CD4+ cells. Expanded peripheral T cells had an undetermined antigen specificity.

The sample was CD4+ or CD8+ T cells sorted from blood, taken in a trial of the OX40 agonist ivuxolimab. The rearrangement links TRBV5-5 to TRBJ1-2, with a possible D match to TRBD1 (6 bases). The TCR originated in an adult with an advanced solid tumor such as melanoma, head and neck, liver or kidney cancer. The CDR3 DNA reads TGTGCCAGCCAAGCCGACAGGACAGTCTATGGCTACACCTTC. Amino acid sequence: CASQADRTVYGYTF.